This TCR beta chain was observed in a study of blood T cell repertoires in COVID-19. About the study: Sources were T cells, B-cell-depleted T cells, or PBMCs; the material itself was cDNA or gDNA.

The germline V gene encodes CDR1 LNHDA and CDR2 SQIVND (reference sequence). The CDR3 contains 13 residues. Trimming stripped 1 base from V and 4 bases from J, with 7 bases between. Using immunoSEQ multiplex PCR, the repertoire was profiled, and TCRdb retains in-frame clones only, with some absent. The repertoire holds 55,000 or so clones, with roughly 89% as singletons. The gene calls are TRBV19 and TRBJ1-2; D is unclear. This sequence originates from a woman aged 60-70 years with COVID-19, enrolled during active disease. Sequenced material: peripheral blood. The CDR3 loop reads CASSIVRGYGYTF. The CDR3 DNA follows: TGTGCCAGTAGTATAGTCCGGGGCTATGGCTACACCTTC. The full variable domain, in which reference TRBV19 and TRBJ1-2 provide the parts outside the CDR3, is DGGITQSPKYLFRKEGQNVTLSCEQNLNHDAMYWYRQDPGQGLRLIYYSQIVNDFQKGDIAEGYSVSREKKESFPLTVTSAQKNPTAFYLCASSIVRGYGYTFGSGTRLTVV.